This T cell receptor beta chain originates from a study of blood T cell repertoires in COVID-19 (dated by TCRdb to between 2020 and 2021). Notes on the research overall: The collaborator samples originated in the United States, Italy and Spain and spanned the acute and convalescent phases of COVID-19. The sample metadata nearly always contained a de-identified subject ID, COVID-19 status, age in years and sex. Subjects who had been exposed to COVID-19, were actively infected with it, or had recovered from it provided the deeply sampled blood TCRbeta repertoires that made up the dataset. The samples were drawn from the first 160 participants of the ongoing ImmuneRACE study and from roughly 1,300 subjects provided by 6 global collaborators. The material from the prospective study consisted of cDNA or gDNA derived from T cells, B-cell-depleted T cells, or PBMCs. Where HLA class I and class II types were available, the types were taken from metadata supplied by the sample provider, not from assay-based typing. The repertoires were released in a freely available public database meant as a resource for research on the immune response to SARS-CoV-2.

TCRbeta CDR3 regions were amplified from genomic DNA using the immunoSEQ Assay, a bias-controlled multiplex PCR. The authors processed their data as follows. The number of nucleated cells in each sample was estimated by amplification of reference gene primers within the assay. To quantify the absolute abundance of each unique TCRbeta CDR3 rearrangement, sequence reads were collapsed and filtered. Productive Simpson clonality was computed per sample as the square root of Simpson's diversity index over productive rearrangements. In TCRdb, the immuneACCESS table is reduced to in-frame sequences with V and J assigned. These tables do not hold every clone; where another copy was compared, an unresolved V gene accounts for under half, and the others remain unexplained. From that table come the V and J calls and clone size; the DNA was used to work out D and trimming. The sample data list roughly 250,000 clones, and about 88% of these were observed just once. 0.99% of the sample belongs to the ten largest clones.

As for this clone: This clone's antigen is unknown. No much larger clonotype is one base removed from it; base qualities were not supplied.

The cysteine opens and the phenylalanine closes a CDR3 of 15 amino acids. The kept DNA is CDR3 alone, 45 bases in frame from the first base. V is cut back by 4 bases and J by 2 bases, with 6 bases in the junction unmatched. Based on the germline V gene, the CDR1 and CDR2 sequences are MGHRA and YSYEKL. What the research found in general, with its limitations: How much clinical and demographic metadata was included differed by source and by participant, and the metadata was provided uncurated.

Samples from volunteer blood donors who had recovered from COVID-19 were contributed by a second Seattle source. Each collaborating institution followed its own protocols to collect whole blood in K2EDTA tubes. Collaborator samples were shipped for TCRbeta analysis as frozen whole blood, isolated PBMCs, or DNA extracted from either sample type. The chain employs TRBV4-1 and TRBJ2-7, with 9 junctional bases fitting TRBD1. This receptor was obtained from a woman in her 40s who had recovered from COVID-19. The sequencing input was peripheral blood. In nucleotide form, the sequence is TGCGCCAGCAGCCGGACAGGGGTACCCCCCTACGAGCAGTACTTC. Translated, this is CASSRTGVPPYEQYF.